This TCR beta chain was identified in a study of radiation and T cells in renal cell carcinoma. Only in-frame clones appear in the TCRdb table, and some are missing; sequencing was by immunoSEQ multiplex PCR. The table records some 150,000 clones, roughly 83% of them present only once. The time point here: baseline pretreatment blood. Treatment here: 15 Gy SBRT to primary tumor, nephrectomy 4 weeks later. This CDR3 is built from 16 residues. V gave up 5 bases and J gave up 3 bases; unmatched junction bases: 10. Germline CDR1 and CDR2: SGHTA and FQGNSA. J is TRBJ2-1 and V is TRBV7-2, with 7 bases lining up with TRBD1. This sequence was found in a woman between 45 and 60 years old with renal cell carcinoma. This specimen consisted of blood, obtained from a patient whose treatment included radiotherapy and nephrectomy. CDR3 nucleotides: TGTGCCAGCAGCCAAAGAACAGGGGTCTTCTACAATGAGCAGTTCTTC. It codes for CASSQRTGVFYNEQFF.